In its sample, the clone carrying this TCR beta chain was seen a few times. No antigen is known for it. This sample was taken from a study of a mutant IDH1 vaccine in newly diagnosed glioma. About the study: Vaccination followed radiotherapy alone by 4-6 weeks, or accompanied temozolomide cycles. Findings and limits, study-wide: Pseudoprogression appears to have had no connection to changes in top peripheral T cell clonotypes.

Time point here: week 5, during vaccination. Vaccine doses each comprised 300 ug of mutant IDH1 20-mer peptide, with topical imiquimod. Some clones are missing from TCRdb's copy, which holds only in-frame ones; the method was immunoSEQ multiplex PCR. The sample has roughly 42,000 clones, roughly 88% seen once; the top ten hold around 1.5%. Sequences were derived from PBMCs, sampled from a glioma patient whose treatment included an IDH1 peptide vaccine. The source of this sequence is a man aged 35 to 55 with glioma.

The CDR3 spells CASMVSGGRETQYF. The CDR3 DNA reads as TGCGCCAGCATGGTGTCAGGGGGCCGGGAGACCCAGTACTTC. This chain links TRBV5-1 with TRBJ2-5, with TRBD1 identical over 8 bases. The ends lost 6 bases at V and 5 bases at J; junction bases unmatched: 9. The CDR3 has 14 amino acids. Germline CDR1 is SGHRS and CDR2 is YFSETQ.